The 4 T cell receptor beta chains listed next were all sequenced from one sample in a study of patients and donors after allogeneic stem cell transplantation. TCRdb redid the calling of the RT-PCR reads with MiXCR, one entry per CDR3 protein. The data contain roughly 230,000 distinct CDR3 sequences, roughly 15% of them seen just once; the ten biggest clones take up under 14%. The sequenced material came from blood, either unsorted or a sorted T cell fraction (not recorded which). The receptors come from a human donor who was either an allogeneic HSCT recipient or a stem cell or donor lymphocyte infusion donor (not recorded which). It is not recorded whose cells these are; they may come from a transplant donor.

This chain uses TRBV4-1 with TRBJ1-1, with a tentative D call TRBD1 (6 bases). Germline CDR1 MGHRA, CDR2 YSYEKL. CDR3 length equals 14 residues. Trimming removed 5 bases from V and 1 base from J, with 11 bases in between. The CDR3 loop reads CASSETGKNTEAFF. Here the CDR3 DNA reads TGCGCCAGCAGCGAGACAGGAAAGAACACTGAAGCTTTCTTT.

The chain carries TRBV20-1 and TRBJ2-7, with 7 bases that match TRBD1. The V gene end was trimmed by 3 bases and the J gene end by 5 bases; junction bases not matched to a gene: 10. CDR1 and CDR2 (germline): DFQATT, SNEGSKA (reference sequence). The CDR3 length is 14 residues. CDR3 coding DNA: TGCAGTGCTAGTTTCGGGACAGACATGGACGAGCAGTACTTC. Translated: CSASFGTDMDEQYF.

The rearrangement joins TRBV4-2 to TRBJ1-4; D may be TRBD1 (6 bases). Germline V CDR1 and CDR2: LGHNA, YNFKEQ. The V end lost 1 base, the J end lost 7 bases, and 10 bases lay between the germline ends. The CDR3 consists of 14 residues. The CDR3: CASSQVTGSEKLFF. The CDR3 nucleotides read TGTGCCAGCAGCCAAGTTACAGGGAGTGAAAAACTGTTTTTT.

About this clonotype itself: A much larger clonotype is one base distant, so this may be a read error. The chain joins TRBV7-2 to TRBJ1-4; no clear D gene. The CDR3 loop spans 12 amino acids. Germline V CDR1 and CDR2: SGHTA, FQGNSA. The CDR3 region is CANSQVGEKLFF. Written as DNA, the CDR3 is TGTGCCAACAGCCAAGTCGGGGAAAAACTGTTTTTT. Using reference TRBV7-2 and TRBJ1-4 for the parts outside the CDR3, the full variable domain is GAGVSQSPSNKVTEKGKDVELRCDPISGHTALYWYRQSLGQGLEFLIYFQGNSAPDKSGLPSDRFSAERTGGSVSTLTIQRTQQEDSAVYLCANSQVGEKLFFGSGTQLSVL.